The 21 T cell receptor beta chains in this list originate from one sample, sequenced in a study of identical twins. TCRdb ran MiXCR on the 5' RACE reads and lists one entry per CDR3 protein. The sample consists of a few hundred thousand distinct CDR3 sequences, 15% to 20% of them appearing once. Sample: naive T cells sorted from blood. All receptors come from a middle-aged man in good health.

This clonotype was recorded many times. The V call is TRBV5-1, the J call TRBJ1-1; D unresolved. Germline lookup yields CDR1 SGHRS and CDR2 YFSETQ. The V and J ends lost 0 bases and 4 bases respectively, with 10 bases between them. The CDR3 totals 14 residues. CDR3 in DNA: TGCGCCAGCAGCTTGGCCCTGGAGGGCACTGAAGCTTTCTTT. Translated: CASSLALEGTEAFF.

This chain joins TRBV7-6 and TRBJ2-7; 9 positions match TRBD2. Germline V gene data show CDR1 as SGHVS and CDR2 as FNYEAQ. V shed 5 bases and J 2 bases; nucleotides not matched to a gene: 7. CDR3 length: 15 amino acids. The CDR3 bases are TGTGCCAGCAGCGGTAGGGCTAGCGGGACCTACGAGCAGTACTTC. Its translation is CASSGRASGTYEQYF.

CDR3 coding DNA: TGTGCCACCAGTGATACTAGCGGGGCGAACACCGGGGAGCTGTTTTTT. Protein: CATSDTSGANTGELFF. The chain recombines TRBV24-1 with TRBJ2-2, with 10 bases lining up with TRBD2. The CDR3 loop spans 16 amino acids. Losses at the gene ends were 3 bases for V and 0 bases for J; bases not matched to a gene: 0. Germline V lookup: CDR1 KGHDR, CDR2 SFDVKD.

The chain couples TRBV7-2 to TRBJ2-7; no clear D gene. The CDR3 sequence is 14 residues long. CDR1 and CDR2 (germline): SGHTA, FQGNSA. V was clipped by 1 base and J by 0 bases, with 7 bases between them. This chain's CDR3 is CASSLVVSSYEQYF. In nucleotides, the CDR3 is TGTGCCAGCAGCTTAGTGGTGAGCTCCTACGAGCAGTACTTC.

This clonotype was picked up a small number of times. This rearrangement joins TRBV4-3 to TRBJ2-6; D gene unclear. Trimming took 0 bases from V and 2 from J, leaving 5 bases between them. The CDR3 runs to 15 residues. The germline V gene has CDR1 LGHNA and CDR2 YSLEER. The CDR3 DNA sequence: TGCGCCAGCAGCCAAGATGGGGCTGGGGCCAACGTCCTGACTTTC. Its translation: CASSQDGAGANVLTF.

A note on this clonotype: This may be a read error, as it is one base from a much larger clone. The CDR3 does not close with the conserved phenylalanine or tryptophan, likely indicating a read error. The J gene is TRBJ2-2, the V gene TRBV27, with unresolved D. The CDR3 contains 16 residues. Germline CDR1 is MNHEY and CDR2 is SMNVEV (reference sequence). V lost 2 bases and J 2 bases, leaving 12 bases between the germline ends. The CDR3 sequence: CASSLSLRPNTGELFI. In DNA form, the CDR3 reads TGTGCCAGCAGTTTAAGTCTCCGGCCTAACACCGGGGAGCTGTTTATT.

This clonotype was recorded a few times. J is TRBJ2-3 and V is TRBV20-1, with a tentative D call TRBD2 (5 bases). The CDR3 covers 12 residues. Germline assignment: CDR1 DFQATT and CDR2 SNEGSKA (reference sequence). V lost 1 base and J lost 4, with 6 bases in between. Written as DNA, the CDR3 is TGCAGTGCTAGAGCAGCGGCAGATACGCAGTATTTT. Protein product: CSARAAADTQYF.

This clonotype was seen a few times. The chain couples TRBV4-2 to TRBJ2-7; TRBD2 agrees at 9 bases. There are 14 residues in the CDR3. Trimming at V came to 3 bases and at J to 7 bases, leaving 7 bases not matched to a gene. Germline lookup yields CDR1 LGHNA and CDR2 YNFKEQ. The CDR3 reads CASSQRGLAGEQYF. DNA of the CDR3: TGTGCCAGCAGCCAGAGGGGGCTAGCGGGAGAGCAGTACTTC.

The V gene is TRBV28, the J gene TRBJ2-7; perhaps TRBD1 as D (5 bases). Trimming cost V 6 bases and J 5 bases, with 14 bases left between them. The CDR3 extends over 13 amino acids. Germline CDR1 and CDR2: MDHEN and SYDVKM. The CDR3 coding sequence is TGTGCCAGCAGGACCTATGGGGCGGACGAGCAGTACTTC. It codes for CASRTYGADEQYF.

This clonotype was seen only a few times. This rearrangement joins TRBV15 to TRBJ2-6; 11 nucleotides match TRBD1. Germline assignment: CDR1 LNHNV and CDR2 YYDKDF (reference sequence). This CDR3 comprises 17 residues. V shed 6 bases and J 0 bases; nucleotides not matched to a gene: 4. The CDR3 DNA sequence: TGTGCCACCAGTTGGGACAGGGGGGGCTCTGGGGCCAACGTCCTGACTTTC. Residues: CATSWDRGGSGANVLTF. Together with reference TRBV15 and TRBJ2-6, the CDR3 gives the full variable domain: DAMVIQNPRYQVTQFGKPVTLSCSQTLNHNVMYWYQQKSSQAPKLLFHYYDKDFNNEADTPDNFQSRRPNTSFCFLDIRSPGLGDTAMYLCATSWDRGGSGANVLTFGAGSRLTVL.

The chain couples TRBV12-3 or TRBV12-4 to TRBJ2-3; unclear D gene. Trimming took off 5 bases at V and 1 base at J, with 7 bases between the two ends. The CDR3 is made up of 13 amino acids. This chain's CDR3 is CASSPQRTDTQYF. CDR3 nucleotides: TGTGCCAGCAGTCCCCAGCGCACAGATACGCAGTATTTT.

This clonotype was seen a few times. The CDR3: CSVARVQETQYF. In DNA form, the CDR3 reads TGCAGCGTTGCAAGGGTCCAAGAGACCCAGTACTTC. This sequence joins TRBV29-1 and TRBJ2-5; D is unresolved. There are 12 residues in the CDR3. CDR1 is SQVTM and CDR2 is ANQGSEA in the germline V gene. The V gene lost 4 bases and the J gene lost 1 base, with 7 bases spanning the gap. Full variable domain (missing parts from reference TRBV29-1 and TRBJ2-5): SAVISQKPSRDICQRGTSLTIQCQVDSQVTMMFWYRQQPGQSLTLIATANQGSEATYESGFVIDKFPISRPNLTFSTLTVSNMSPEDSSIYLCSVARVQETQYFGPGTRLLVL.

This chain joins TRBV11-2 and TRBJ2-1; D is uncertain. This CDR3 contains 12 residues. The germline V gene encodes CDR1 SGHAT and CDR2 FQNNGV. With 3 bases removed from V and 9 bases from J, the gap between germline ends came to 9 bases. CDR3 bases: TGTGCCAGCAGCTTTGGGTCGGTTGAGCAGTTCTTC. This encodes CASSFGSVEQFF.

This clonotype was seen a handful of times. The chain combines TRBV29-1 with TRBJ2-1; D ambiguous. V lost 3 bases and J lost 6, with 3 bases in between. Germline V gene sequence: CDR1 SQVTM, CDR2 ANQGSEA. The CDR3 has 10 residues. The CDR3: CSVESNEQFF. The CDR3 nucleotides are TGCAGCGTTGAGAGCAATGAGCAGTTCTTC.

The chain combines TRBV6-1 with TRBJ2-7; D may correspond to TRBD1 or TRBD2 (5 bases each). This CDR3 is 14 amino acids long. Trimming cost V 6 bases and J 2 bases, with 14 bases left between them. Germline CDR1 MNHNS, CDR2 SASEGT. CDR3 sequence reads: CASRRDPAAYEQYF. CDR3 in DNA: TGTGCCAGCAGACGGGACCCCGCGGCCTACGAGCAGTACTTC.

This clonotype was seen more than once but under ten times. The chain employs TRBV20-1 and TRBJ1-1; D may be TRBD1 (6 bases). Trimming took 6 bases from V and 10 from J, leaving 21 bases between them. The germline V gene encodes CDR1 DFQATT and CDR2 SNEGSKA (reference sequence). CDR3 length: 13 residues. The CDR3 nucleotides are TGCAGTGCGGGGGGGTTACAGGGTCGGGGAGCTTTCTTT. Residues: CSAGGLQGRGAFF.

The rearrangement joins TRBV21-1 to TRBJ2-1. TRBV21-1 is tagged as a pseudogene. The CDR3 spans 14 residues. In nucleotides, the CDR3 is TGTGCCAGCAGCAATCCGACGGTCGTCAATGAGCAGTTCTTC. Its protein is CASSNPTVVNEQFF.

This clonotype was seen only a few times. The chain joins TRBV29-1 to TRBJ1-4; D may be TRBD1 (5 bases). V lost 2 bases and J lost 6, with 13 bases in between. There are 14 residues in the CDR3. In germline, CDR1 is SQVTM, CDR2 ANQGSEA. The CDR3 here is CSVENKGYDEKLFF. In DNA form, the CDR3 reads TGCAGCGTTGAAAACAAGGGGTACGATGAAAAACTGTTTTTT.

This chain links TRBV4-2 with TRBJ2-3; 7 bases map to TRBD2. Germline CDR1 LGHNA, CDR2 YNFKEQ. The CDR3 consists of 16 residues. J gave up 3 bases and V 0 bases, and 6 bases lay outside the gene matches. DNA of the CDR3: TGTGCCAGCAGCCAAGAGTCAAGCGGGAAAACAGATACGCAGTATTTT. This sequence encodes CASSQESSGKTDTQYF.

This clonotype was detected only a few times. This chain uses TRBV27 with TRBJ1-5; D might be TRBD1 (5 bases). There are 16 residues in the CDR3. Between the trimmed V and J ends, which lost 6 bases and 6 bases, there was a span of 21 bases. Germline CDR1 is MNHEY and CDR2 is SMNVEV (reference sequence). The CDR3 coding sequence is TGTGCCAGCAGCGCCTATTCCGGAGGGGTTGGTCAGCCCCAGCATTTT. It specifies CASSAYSGGVGQPQHF.

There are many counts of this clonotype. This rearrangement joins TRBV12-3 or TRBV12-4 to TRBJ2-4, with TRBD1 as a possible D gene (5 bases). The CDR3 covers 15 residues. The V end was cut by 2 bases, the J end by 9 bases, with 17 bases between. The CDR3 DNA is TGTGCCAGCAGTTTATCTGGGGCACAGCATGGCATTCAGTACTTC. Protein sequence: CASSLSGAQHGIQYF.